Shown below are 3 T cell receptor beta chains from a single sample sequenced in a study of T cell responses to AZD1222 COVID-19 vaccine listed by TCRdb under 2021. The receptor library was made with the immunoSEQ multiplex PCR assay. TCRdb mirrors the immuneACCESS table, restricted to in-frame sequences. Some clones are absent from its copies; in checked studies, under half trace to an unresolved V gene, and the reason for the others is unknown. The sample table contains about 160,000 clones; only one count was recorded for over 80% of them. Around 2% of the sample rests with the top ten. What the time point label conveys for this sample: baseline before first vaccination. The material was peripheral blood, obtained on day 0 of AZD1222 vaccination. The origin of the receptors is an adult in good health.

V usage is TRBV30 and J usage is TRBJ1-1, with D perhaps matching TRBD1 (6 bases). The germline V and J ends were trimmed by 2 bases and 3 bases, with 19 bases remaining between them. The CDR3 loop spans 16 amino acids. The germline V gene has CDR1 GTSNPN and CDR2 SVGIG (reference sequence). DNA for the CDR3: TGTGCCTGGAGTTCCTCCTGGGGGCAGAGCGACACTGAAGCTTTCTTT. Its translation: CAWSSSWGQSDTEAFF.

The gene calls are TRBV25-1 and TRBJ2-3; unclear D gene. The CDR3 totals 14 residues. With 3 bases removed from V and 5 bases from J, the gap between germline ends came to 12 bases. The germline V gene encodes CDR1 MGHDK and CDR2 SYGVNS. CDR3 nucleotide sequence: TGTGCCAGCAGTGACCGGTACCTCCAAGATACGCAGTATTTT. Its protein is CASSDRYLQDTQYF.

V usage is TRBV3-1 (or the pseudogene TRBV3-2) and J usage is TRBJ1-5; maybe TRBD1 (5 bases). V was trimmed by 1 base and J by 5 bases, leaving 12 bases between them. The germline CDR1 and CDR2 sequences are LGHDT and YNNKEL (reference sequence). The CDR3 has 15 amino acids. Here the CDR3 reads CASSQVGGVDQPQHF. CDR3 nucleotides: TGTGCCAGCAGCCAAGTAGGAGGGGTCGATCAGCCCCAGCATTTT.